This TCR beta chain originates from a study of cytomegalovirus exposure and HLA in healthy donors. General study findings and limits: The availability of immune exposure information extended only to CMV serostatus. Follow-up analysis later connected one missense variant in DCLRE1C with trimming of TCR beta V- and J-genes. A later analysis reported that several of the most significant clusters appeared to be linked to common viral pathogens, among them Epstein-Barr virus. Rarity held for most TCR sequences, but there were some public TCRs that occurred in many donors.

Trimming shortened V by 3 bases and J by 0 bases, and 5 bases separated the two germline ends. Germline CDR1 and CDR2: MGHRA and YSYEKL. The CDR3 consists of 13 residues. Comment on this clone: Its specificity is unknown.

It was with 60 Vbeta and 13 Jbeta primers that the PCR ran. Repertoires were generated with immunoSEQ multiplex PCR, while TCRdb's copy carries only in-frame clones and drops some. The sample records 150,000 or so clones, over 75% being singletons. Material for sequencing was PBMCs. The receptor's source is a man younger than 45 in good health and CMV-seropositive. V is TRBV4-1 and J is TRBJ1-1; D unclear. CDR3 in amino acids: CASSQAMNTEAFF. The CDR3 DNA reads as TGCGCCAGCAGCCAGGCAATGAACACTGAAGCTTTCTTT.